The following is a T cell receptor (beta chain) sequence with its context. The junction does not match germline at one end; this may be a read error. The PCR had 60 Vbeta and 13 Jbeta primers. The data were produced by immunoSEQ multiplex PCR, yet TCRdb's version contains in-frame clones alone and is incomplete. Of about 180,000 clones in the sample, roughly four fifths are singletons; the top ten hold over 2.5%. This specimen belongs to a study of cytomegalovirus exposure and HLA in healthy donors. This CDR3 is 16 amino acids long. Germline assignment: CDR1 SSHAT and CDR2 FNYEAQ (reference sequence).

V usage is TRBV7-7 and J usage is TRBJ2-5, with TRBD2 as a possible D gene (7 bases). Material for sequencing was PBMCs. The TCR sequence derives from a female donor in good health and CMV-seronegative. CDR3 DNA sequence: TGTGCTAGCAGCTTAGCGAGGGGGGGCGCAACGGAGACCCAGTACTTC. Translating gives CASSLARGGATETQYF. Full variable domain (rest looked up from reference TRBV7-7 and TRBJ2-5): GAGVSQSPRYKVTKRGQDVTLRCDPISSHATLYWYQQALGQGPEFLTYFNYEAQPDKSGLPSDRFSAERPEGSISTLTIQRTEQRDSAMYRCASSLARGGATETQYFGPGTRLLVL.